This T cell receptor beta chain was identified during a study of blood T cell repertoires in COVID-19. Looking at the study overall: Samples taken during acute and convalescent COVID-19 were collected in the United States, Italy and Spain.

Trimming removed 7 bases at V and 7 bases at J, with 19 bases between. The CDR3 has 14 residues. Germline V gene data show CDR1 as MNHEY and CDR2 as SVGAGI. How the authors handled the data: Amplification from reference gene primers served as the basis for estimated nucleated cell counts. Profiled with immunoSEQ multiplex PCR; TCRdb holds only in-frame clones, not every one. Clonal size and the V and J genes are those of that table, whereas D and trimming came from the DNA. The sample carries about 240,000 clones, approximately 80% recorded once. The chain is built from TRBV6-5 and TRBJ1-2, with D possibly being TRBD1 (5 bases). Specimen: peripheral blood. This clonotype was sampled from a man under 40 who had recovered from COVID-19. The CDR3 is CASTYGGGRGGYTF. The CDR3 nucleotides are TGTGCCAGCACCTACGGCGGAGGGAGGGGTGGCTACACCTTC.